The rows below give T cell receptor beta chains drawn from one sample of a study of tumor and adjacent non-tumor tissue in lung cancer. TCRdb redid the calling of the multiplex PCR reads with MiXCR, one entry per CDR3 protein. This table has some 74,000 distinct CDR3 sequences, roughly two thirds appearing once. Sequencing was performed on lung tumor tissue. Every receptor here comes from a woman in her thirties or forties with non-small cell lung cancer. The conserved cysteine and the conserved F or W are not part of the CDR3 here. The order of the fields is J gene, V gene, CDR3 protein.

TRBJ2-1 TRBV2 ASREDTYNEQF
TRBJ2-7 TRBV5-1 ASSWGRRVGVYEQH
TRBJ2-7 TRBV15 ATSRDRGVYEQY
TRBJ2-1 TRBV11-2 ASSPSGGSSYNEHF
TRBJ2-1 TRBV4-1 ASRMGWGTYNEQF
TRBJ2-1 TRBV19 ASSTSARGRIDEQF
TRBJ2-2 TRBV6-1 ASRLTTNIGELF
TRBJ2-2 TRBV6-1 VSSAYKNPGELF
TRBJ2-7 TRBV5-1 TSSPELGQGREHY
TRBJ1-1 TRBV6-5 ASSSLGDAGRGTEAF
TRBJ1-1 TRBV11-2 ASSLRSNTEAF
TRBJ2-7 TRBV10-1 ASSESGLVVY
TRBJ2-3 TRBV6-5 VSSRLVGGSDTQY
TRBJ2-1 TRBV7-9 ASSLGGDGEQI
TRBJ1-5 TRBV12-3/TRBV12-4 VSSYLGSNQPQH
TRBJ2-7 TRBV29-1 SVDIQGDSYEQY
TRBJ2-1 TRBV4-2 ASSQGRARSSFNEQF